Below, 9 T cell receptor beta chains from the same sample are listed, as sequenced in a study of identical twins. TCRdb re-called the 5' RACE reads through MiXCR, storing one row per CDR3 protein. The data contain approximately 680,000 distinct CDR3 sequences, 7.1% of them singletons. Another study also made use of these data, one on yellow fever vaccine responses in identical twins.

Sequenced input: PBMCs. Source of these receptors: a woman in her late teens or twenties in good health.

This clonotype came up a few times. The V call is TRBV6-5, the J call TRBJ2-5; D might be TRBD2 (8 bases). Per the germline V gene, CDR1 is MNHEY and CDR2 is SVGAGI. V was cut by 7 bases and J by 1 base, with 22 bases left in between. The CDR3 sequence is 17 residues long. CDR3 sequence (DNA): TGTGCCAGCATTTCACGGAGGGGGCGGGAGGCCCAAGAGACCCAGTACTTC. It specifies CASISRRGREAQETQYF.

This chain connects TRBV24-1 to TRBJ2-7; D gene ambiguous. The CDR3 is 15 residues long. The germline CDR1 and CDR2 sequences are KGHDR and SFDVKD. Trimming cost V 0 bases and J 2 bases, with 10 bases left between them. CDR3 protein: CATSDLGRVTYEQYV. The CDR3 nucleotides read TGTGCCACCAGTGATTTGGGACGGGTTACCTACGAGCAGTACGTC.

This clonotype was seen a handful of times. The rearrangement uses TRBV5-1 and TRBJ2-1; D not resolved. The CDR3 has 12 amino acids. Germline loops: CDR1 SGHRS, CDR2 YFSETQ. With 0 bases removed from V and 8 bases from J, the gap between germline ends came to 6 bases. The CDR3 nucleotides read TGCGCCAGCAGCTTGGAGCGCCATGAGCAGTTCTTC. It yields the protein CASSLERHEQFF.

The sample holds many counts of this clonotype. The chain couples TRBV5-1 to TRBJ2-1; D is possibly TRBD2 (6 bases). The CDR3 runs 16 residues. Trimming removed 0 bases at V and 7 bases at J, with 17 bases between. In germline, CDR1 is SGHRS, CDR2 YFSETQ. The CDR3, as DNA: TGCGCCAGCAGCTTGGGACCGGCCGGGGGAGGAAATGAGCAGTTCTTC. Encoded protein: CASSLGPAGGGNEQFF.

This clonotype has more than one count but fewer than ten. The chain carries TRBV27 and TRBJ2-1, with unresolved D. The CDR3 runs 12 residues. Trimming shortened V by 8 bases and J by 2 bases, and 7 bases separated the two germline ends. Germline-derived CDR1 and CDR2 are MNHEY and SMNVEV (reference sequence). The CDR3 DNA reads TGTGCCAGCCGTACGACCTACAATGAGCAGTTCTTC. Translated: CASRTTYNEQFF.

This clonotype has only a few counts. The chain couples TRBV10-3 to TRBJ2-2; 7 bases fit TRBD1. The CDR3 has 16 amino acids. With V trimmed by 7 bases and J by 3 bases, 11 bases remained unmatched. Germline V lookup: CDR1 ENHRY, CDR2 SYGVKD. CDR3 region: CAINVDRAIDTGELFF. In nucleotides, the CDR3 is TGTGCCATCAATGTTGACAGGGCGATCGACACCGGGGAGCTGTTTTTT.

This clonotype was detected many times. This chain joins TRBV7-8 and TRBJ2-7; no clear D. V lost 2 bases, J lost 0 bases, and 8 bases lay in between. This CDR3 region has 14 residues. Germline-derived CDR1 and CDR2 are SGHVS and FQNEAQ. The CDR3 nucleotides are TGTGCCAGCAGCTTAAGTGCTAGCTCCTACGAGCAGTACGTC. Encoded protein: CASSLSASSYEQYV.

This sequence joins TRBV19 and TRBJ2-2, with D possibly matching TRBD1 (5 bases). CDR1 is LNHDA, CDR2 SQIVND, per germline (reference sequence). The CDR3 loop spans 13 amino acids. The V gene lost 11 bases and the J gene lost 2 bases, with 12 bases spanning the gap. Here the CDR3 reads CAGMDTNTGELFF. The CDR3 nucleotides read TGTGCCGGAATGGACACAAACACCGGGGAGCTGTTTTTT.

This clonotype occurred a few times. The V call is TRBV20-1, the J call TRBJ1-1; D might be TRBD1 (6 bases). Deletions cut 5 bases from V and 0 bases from J, with 19 bases between. Germline values: CDR1 DFQATT, CDR2 SNEGSKA (reference sequence). CDR3 length: 16 residues. This CDR3 reads CSAGGGLGSMNTEAFF. DNA of the CDR3: TGCAGTGCTGGCGGGGGCCTGGGCAGCATGAACACTGAAGCTTTCTTT.